A single TCR beta chain is shown here with its context. Its cognate antigen has yet to be identified. No qualities accompany the bases; no much larger clone lies one base away. This entry is derived from a study of blood T cell repertoires in COVID-19 (dated by TCRdb to about 2020). The study in broad terms: The collaborator samples originated in the United States, Italy and Spain and spanned the acute and convalescent phases of COVID-19. The material from the prospective study consisted of cDNA or gDNA derived from T cells, B-cell-depleted T cells, or PBMCs. Deeply sampled blood TCRbeta repertoires from subjects exposed to, actively infected with, or recovered from COVID-19 were included in the dataset. The repertoires were made available in a free public database intended to serve as a resource for research on the immune response to SARS-CoV-2. Samples came from the ongoing ImmuneRACE study (first 160 participants) plus 1,254 subjects from 6 global collaborators. Nearly every sample came with metadata listing a de-identified subject ID, COVID-19 status, age in years and sex. Where HLA class I and class II types were available, the types were taken from metadata supplied by the sample provider, not from assay-based typing.

The collaborating institutions used their own protocols to collect whole blood in K2EDTA tubes. For TCRbeta analysis, collaborators shipped samples in one of three forms: frozen whole blood, isolated PBMCs, or DNA extracted from either of those sample types. The immunoSEQ Assay, a bias-controlled multiplex PCR, was used to amplify TCRbeta CDR3 regions from genomic DNA. As for the original processing: The number of nucleated cells in each sample was estimated from the amplification of reference gene primers within the assay. To quantify the absolute abundance of each unique TCRbeta CDR3 rearrangement, sequence reads were collapsed and filtered. For each sample, productive Simpson clonality was calculated as the square root of Simpson's diversity index across productive rearrangements. Sourced from immuneACCESS, this table was stored by TCRdb with only in-frame sequences that have V and J called. A share of the clones is absent; for the studies checked, an unresolved V gene accounts for under half, and the remainder has no known explanation. Clone size and the V and J calls come from that table; the DNA yielded D and trimming. This sample holds some 150,000 clones; roughly nine tenths were observed only once. The ten top clones hold around 1.6% of the sample.

Points the paper makes about the study in general: How much clinical and demographic metadata was included differed by source and by participant, and the metadata was provided uncurated.

The V and J ends are trimmed by 1 base and 7 bases, leaving 11 bases between them. Taken from the germline V gene, the CDR1 and CDR2 loops are KGHSH and LQKENI. From its cysteine to its phenylalanine, the CDR3 spans 14 amino acids. Just the 42-base CDR3 DNA is kept, in frame starting at base 1. The sequence derives from a human donor in a cohort sampled during active COVID-19. Sequenced sample: peripheral blood. Rearrangement joined TRBV18 to TRBJ1-5; matching of 5 bases hints at TRBD1 as the D gene. The CDR3 sequence is CASSPLRVEQPQHF. The DNA reads TGTGCCAGCTCACCACTCAGGGTCGAACAGCCCCAGCATTTT.